The 30 T cell receptor beta chains given below trace back to one sample, sequenced in a study of blood T cell repertoires in COVID-19. Assay used: immunoSEQ multiplex PCR; TCRdb lists only in-frame clones, some missing. The sample has 200,000 to 250,000 clones, 86% seen once. Sequenced: peripheral blood. These receptors all come from a man of 80 years or more with acute or convalescent COVID-19.

The chain has TRBV19 and TRBJ2-1; TRBD2 matches at 7 bases. V trimming: 6 bases; J trimming: 2 bases; junction bases outside the gene matches: 4. The germline V gene has CDR1 LNHDA and CDR2 SQIVND (reference sequence). The CDR3 runs to 14 residues. The CDR3 region is CASSEGGTYNEQFF. As DNA, the CDR3 is TGTGCCAGTAGCGAGGGAGGGACCTACAATGAGCAGTTCTTC.

The DNA of the CDR3 is TGTGCCAGCAGTGAACGGGCTAGCGGTGGAGATACGCAGTATTTT. It is translated as CASSERASGGDTQYF. The V and J genes are TRBV2 and TRBJ2-3; 7 positions agree with TRBD2. CDR1 is SNHLY and CDR2 is FYNNEI in the germline V gene. The CDR3 extends over 15 amino acids. V lost 2 bases to trimming and J lost 5 bases; unmatched junction nucleotides: 7.

The chain is built from TRBV13 and TRBJ2-3; D remains ambiguous. Trimming took 0 bases from V and 4 from J, leaving 11 bases between them. The germline V gene encodes CDR1 PRHDT and CDR2 FYEKMQ (reference sequence). The CDR3 is 15 amino acids. This CDR3 is CASSLGGRSADTQYF. As DNA, the CDR3 is TGTGCCAGCAGCTTAGGAGGTCGGAGCGCAGATACGCAGTATTTT.

The chain uses TRBV5-8 and TRBJ2-7; D is possibly TRBD2 (5 bases). V was clipped by 5 bases and J by 1 base, with 16 bases between them. CDR1 SGHTS and CDR2 YDEGEE come from the germline V gene. CDR3 length equals 15 residues. The CDR3 DNA reads as TGTGCCAGCAGTTCGCGAGGGATGAGTTCCTACGAGCAGTACTTC. Amino acids: CASSSRGMSSYEQYF.

The rearrangement links TRBV28 to TRBJ1-3, with D tentatively TRBD1 (5 bases). Deletions cut 7 bases from V and 2 bases from J, with 12 bases between. This CDR3 region has 14 residues. CDR1 and CDR2 (germline): MDHEN, SYDVKM. CDR3 bases: TGTGCCAGCAATCGCCCGGGGGCTGGAAACACCATATATTTT. It encodes CASNRPGAGNTIYF.

As to this clone: Other nucleotide sequences in the sample specify the same CDR3. The chain is built from TRBV2 and TRBJ2-7; maybe TRBD1 (5 bases). CDR3 length: 12 amino acids. CDR1 and CDR2 from the germline V gene are SNHLY and FYNNEI. Trimming took 4 bases from V and 5 from J, leaving 9 bases between them. The CDR3 is CASSGTGNEQYF. DNA of the CDR3: TGTGCCAGCAGTGGAACAGGCAACGAGCAGTACTTC.

The chain is built from TRBV4-3 and TRBJ1-1; 10 bases are shared with TRBD1. CDR1 LGHNA and CDR2 YSLEER come from the germline V gene. The CDR3 totals 15 residues. V was pared by 3 bases and J by 4 bases, with 5 bases of the junction left unmatched. CDR3 sequence (DNA): TGCGCCAGCAGCCAGGCCGGGACAGGGGCCACTGAAGCTTTCTTT. It is translated as CASSQAGTGATEAFF.

V and J are TRBV11-3 and TRBJ2-2; D may be TRBD2 (6 bases). V gave up 0 bases and J gave up 7 bases, with 15 bases separating them. The CDR3 consists of 16 residues. Germline V lookup: CDR1 SGHNT, CDR2 YENEEA. DNA of the CDR3: TGTGCCAGCAGCTTAGATCGGTGGAGGGTTGGCGGGGAGCTGTTTTTT. This translates into CASSLDRWRVGGELFF.

The chain combines TRBV28 with TRBJ1-2; perhaps TRBD1 as D (5 bases). The CDR3 has 13 residues. The ends were cut back, 7 bases at V and 7 bases at J, with 16 bases in the middle. The germline V gene encodes CDR1 MDHEN and CDR2 SYDVKM. CDR3 DNA: TGTGCCAGCAAACTTGGGGGGAAGTTTGGCTACACCTTC. It encodes CASKLGGKFGYTF.

The chain couples TRBV4-1 to TRBJ2-1; no definite D call. This CDR3 comprises 13 residues. The germline CDR1 and CDR2 sequences are MGHRA and YSYEKL. V gave up 1 base and J gave up 6 bases, with 7 bases separating them. The CDR3 region has the DNA TGCGCCAGCAGCCAAGCGTCTAGCAATGAGCAGTTCTTC. Protein sequence: CASSQASSNEQFF.

This sequence joins TRBV2 and TRBJ2-2, with D tentatively TRBD2 (6 bases). CDR1 is SNHLY, CDR2 FYNNEI, per germline. Deletions cut 6 bases from V and 3 bases from J, with 11 bases between. This CDR3 is built from 14 residues. The CDR3, as DNA: TGTGCCAGCAGGCGGGGTAGTGACACCGGGGAGCTGTTTTTT. Translated: CASRRGSDTGELFF. The full variable domain, completed using reference TRBV2 and TRBJ2-2, is EPEVTQTPSHQVTQMGQEVILRCVPISNHLYFYWYRQILGQKVEFLVSFYNNEISEKSEIFDDQFSVERPDGSNFTLKIRSTKLEDSAMYFCASRRGSDTGELFFGEGSRLTVL.

There are a few counts of this clone. The V gene is TRBV18, the J gene TRBJ1-5; D perhaps matches TRBD1 (6 bases). The CDR3 extends over 14 amino acids. The germline V gene has CDR1 KGHSH and CDR2 LQKENI. The germline V and J ends were trimmed by 5 bases and 4 bases, with 12 bases remaining between them. The CDR3 DNA follows: TGTGCCAGCTCATCCACAGGGAAAAATCAGCCCCAGCATTTT. Translating it yields CASSSTGKNQPQHF.

The gene calls are TRBV5-4 and TRBJ2-5; possibly TRBD2 for D (5 bases). The CDR3 loop spans 15 amino acids. With 0 bases removed from V and 0 bases from J, the gap between germline ends came to 9 bases. From germline, CDR1 is SGHNT and CDR2 YYREEE (reference sequence). CDR3 loop: CASSLVADYQETQYF. Here the CDR3 DNA reads TGTGCCAGCAGCTTGGTTGCGGACTACCAAGAGACCCAGTACTTC. Variable domain in full (rest from reference TRBV5-4 and TRBJ2-5): ETGVTQSPTHLIKTRGQQVTLRCSSQSGHNTVSWYQQALGQGPQFIFQYYREEENGRGNFPPRFSGLQFPNYSSELNVNALELDDSALYLCASSLVADYQETQYFGPGTRLLVL.

This chain uses TRBV7-2 with TRBJ2-1, with D possibly being TRBD2 (6 bases). The V and J ends lost 5 bases and 6 bases respectively, with 14 bases between them. Germline V lookup: CDR1 SGHTA, CDR2 FQGNSA. There are 14 residues in the CDR3. CDR3: CASSTFGGANEQFF. The CDR3 nucleotides read TGTGCCAGCAGCACGTTTGGAGGGGCCAATGAGCAGTTCTTC.

This chain joins TRBV19 and TRBJ2-3; possible D gene TRBD2, 5 bases. The CDR3 is made up of 13 amino acids. The germline CDR1 and CDR2 sequences are LNHDA and SQIVND (reference sequence). V lost 8 bases to trimming and J lost 4 bases, with 13 bases between them. The CDR3 DNA sequence: TGTGCCAGTGGAGGAAGGGCCCCAGATACGCAGTATTTT. Its translation is CASGGRAPDTQYF.

The chain is built from TRBV23-1 and TRBJ2-7, with TRBD2 as a possible D gene (6 bases). TRBV23-1 is an open reading frame, and its role is uncertain. CDR3 size: 20 residues. Trimming left V 0 bases short and J 7 bases short, with 31 bases between. In DNA, the CDR3 is TGCGCCAGCAGTCAATCGGTCGGCGTGTGTAGGAACGGGGGAAATGGAGAGCAGTACTTC. It codes for CASSQSVGVCRNGGNGEQYF.

In this sample, this clone turned up once. CDR3 nucleotide sequence: TGTGCCAGCAGCGCCGGGACAGGCAATAATTCACCCCTCCACTTT. The encoded protein is CASSAGTGNNSPLHF. V is TRBV5-4 and J is TRBJ1-6, with 8 bases lining up with TRBD1. This CDR3 comprises 15 residues. Germline V gene sequence: CDR1 SGHNT, CDR2 YYREEE (reference sequence). The trim removed 4 bases at V and 5 bases at J, leaving 5 bases unmatched.

This chain uses TRBV10-1 with TRBJ2-5; TRBD2 agrees at 9 bases. The germline V gene encodes CDR1 WNHNN and CDR2 SYGVQD (reference sequence). Germline trimming cut 9 bases from V and 5 bases from J; bases unmatched to any gene: 7. This CDR3 is 13 amino acids long. The CDR3 nucleotides read TGCGCCAGTGCCGGGACTAGCTCTGAGACCCAGTACTTC. This encodes CASAGTSSETQYF.

This chain connects TRBV6-2 or TRBV6-3 to TRBJ2-3; 9 bases align to TRBD1. The V gene end was trimmed by 2 bases and the J gene end by 2 bases; junction bases not matched to a gene: 5. The length of the CDR3 is 16 residues. Looked up from germline, CDR1 is MNHEY and CDR2 is SVGEGT. The CDR3 reads CASSYEDRGSTDTQYF. The CDR3 region has the DNA TGTGCCAGCAGTTACGAGGACAGGGGCTCCACAGATACGCAGTATTTT.

The chain uses TRBV7-8 and TRBJ1-5; D is unclear. This CDR3 contains 15 residues. Germline CDR1 reads SGHVS; CDR2 reads FQNEAQ. V gave up 5 bases and J gave up 2 bases, with 13 bases separating them. The CDR3 DNA reads as TGTGCCAGCAGCGCGTCGAATCCTGGCAATCAGCCCCAGCATTTT. Residues: CASSASNPGNQPQHF.

The rearrangement joins TRBV4-1 to TRBJ2-3, with TRBD2 matching over 12 bases. In germline, CDR1 is MGHRA, CDR2 YSYEKL. With V trimmed by 4 bases and J by 2 bases, 4 bases remained unmatched. The CDR3 loop spans 16 amino acids. The CDR3 DNA follows: TGCGCCAGCAGCCCTCTAGCGGGAGGGCCCACAGATACGCAGTATTTT. Its translation is CASSPLAGGPTDTQYF.

J is TRBJ2-2 and V is TRBV6-1; TRBD1 is a possible D gene (5 bases). Germline V gene data show CDR1 as MNHNS and CDR2 as SASEGT. The V end lost 1 base, the J end lost 7 bases, and 7 bases lay between the germline ends. The CDR3 extends over 13 amino acids. The CDR3 coding sequence is TGTGCCAGCAGTGAAGGACAGCTCGGGGAGCTGTTTTTT. Its translation is CASSEGQLGELFF.

The chain joins TRBV5-1 to TRBJ1-2, with D possibly TRBD1 on 6 matching bases. Germline V CDR1 and CDR2: SGHRS, YFSETQ. The CDR3 covers 15 residues. Trimming stripped 3 bases from V and 4 bases from J, with 16 bases between. The CDR3 region is CASSSSGVLAYGYTF. The CDR3 DNA follows: TGCGCCAGCAGCTCCTCAGGGGTTCTTGCCTATGGCTACACCTTC.

The V gene is TRBV3-1 (or the pseudogene TRBV3-2), the J gene TRBJ2-1; 7 nucleotides agree with TRBD2. J was trimmed by 6 bases and V by 0 bases; bases with no gene match: 11. Per germline, CDR1 LGHDT and CDR2 YNNKEL (reference sequence). CDR3 length equals 17 residues. The CDR3 sequence: CASSQEEGREWGNEQFF. DNA of the CDR3: TGTGCCAGCAGCCAAGAAGAAGGGCGGGAGTGGGGCAATGAGCAGTTCTTC.

There are a few counts of this clone. The genes are TRBV24-1 and TRBJ1-2, with D perhaps matching TRBD1 (6 bases). This CDR3 has 16 residues. V shed 0 bases and J shed 1 base, with 11 bases lying between them. Germline V gene sequence: CDR1 KGHDR, CDR2 SFDVKD. The CDR3 here is CATSDLRQVVNYGYTF. The CDR3 coding sequence is TGTGCCACCAGTGATTTGCGACAGGTAGTTAACTATGGCTACACCTTC.

The CDR3 coding sequence is TGTGCCAGCAGTGAACAGGGGGTGGACTATGGCTACACCTTC. This encodes CASSEQGVDYGYTF. The gene calls are TRBV2 and TRBJ1-2, with TRBD1 matching 7 bases. The CDR3 loop spans 14 amino acids. With 2 bases clipped from V and 3 bases from J, the junction kept 3 bases outside the gene matches. The germline gives CDR1 SNHLY, CDR2 FYNNEI. Based on the CDR3 plus reference TRBV2 and TRBJ1-2, the full variable domain is EPEVTQTPSHQVTQMGQEVILRCVPISNHLYFYWYRQILGQKVEFLVSFYNNEISEKSEIFDDQFSVERPDGSNFTLKIRSTKLEDSAMYFCASSEQGVDYGYTFGSGTRLTVV.

CDR3 nucleotide sequence: TGTGCCAGCAGTTCATCCTCTCTAGCGAACCCTTACGAGCAGTACTTC. Its translation is CASSSSSLANPYEQYF. The rearrangement joins TRBV28 to TRBJ2-7; perhaps TRBD2 as D (6 bases). Germline lookup yields CDR1 MDHEN and CDR2 SYDVKM. The CDR3 spans 16 residues. Between the trimmed V and J ends, which lost 4 bases and 4 bases, there was a span of 20 bases.

The V and J genes are TRBV28 and TRBJ1-1; possible D gene TRBD1, 6 bases. V was trimmed by 8 bases and J by 0 bases, leaving 19 bases between them. Germline CDR1 is MDHEN and CDR2 is SYDVKM. This CDR3 is 16 amino acids long. CDR3 sequence reads: CASGRTDGVVNTEAFF. CDR3 in DNA: TGTGCCAGCGGCCGGACAGACGGCGTAGTGAACACTGAAGCTTTCTTT.

Notes on this clone: The sample carries other DNA sequences with the same CDR3. J is TRBJ1-1 and V is TRBV3-1 (or the pseudogene TRBV3-2); TRBD1 aligns across 8 bases. This CDR3 is built from 14 residues. The V gene's germline CDR1 is LGHDT and CDR2 YNNKEL (reference sequence). J was trimmed by 4 bases and V by 5 bases; bases with no gene match: 6. CDR3 sequence (DNA): TGTGCCAGCAGCTCCCAGGGGGCGGGCACTGAAGCTTTCTTT. Protein sequence: CASSSQGAGTEAFF.

The chain is built from TRBV19 and TRBJ2-2, with 13 bases that match TRBD2. The CDR3 consists of 17 residues. Germline V lookup: CDR1 LNHDA, CDR2 SQIVND (reference sequence). With 7 bases clipped from V and 1 base from J, the junction kept 6 bases outside the gene matches. Here the CDR3 reads CASNLGTSGVNTGELFF. The CDR3 bases are TGTGCCAGTAACCTCGGGACTAGCGGGGTGAACACCGGGGAGCTGTTTTTT. The full variable domain, rest sourced from reference TRBV19 and TRBJ2-2, is DGGITQSPKYLFRKEGQNVTLSCEQNLNHDAMYWYRQDPGQGLRLIYYSQIVNDFQKGDIAEGYSVSREKKESFPLTVTSAQKNPTAFYLCASNLGTSGVNTGELFFGEGSRLTVL.